Below, one T cell receptor (beta chain) is given with its context. The germline CDR1 and CDR2 sequences are LNHDA and SQIVND (reference sequence). This CDR3 comprises 15 residues. Trimming took 6 bases from V and 4 from J; bases not matched to a gene: 10. This specimen belongs to a study of T cell changes during pregnancy in multiple sclerosis. Libraries were prepared by immunoSEQ multiplex PCR; TCRdb keeps only in-frame clonotypes and omits some of them. The sample contains 73,000 or so clones, roughly 90% of which appear only once. This TCR derives from a female donor in good health, enrolled as a control in a pregnancy study. The sample was peripheral blood, taken after pregnancy. V usage is TRBV19 and J usage is TRBJ1-2; 8 bases are a match to TRBD1. CDR3 sequence: CASRTGTGVLYGYTF. The CDR3 region has the DNA TGTGCCAGTAGGACCGGGACAGGAGTCCTCTATGGCTACACCTTC.